Detailed here is one T cell receptor beta chain. V lost 5 bases to trimming and J lost 3 bases; unmatched junction nucleotides: 12. The germline V gene has CDR1 SGHVS and CDR2 FQNEAQ. The length of the CDR3 is 16 residues. This sample stems from a study of blood T cell repertoires in COVID-19. Across the study: Whether acute or convalescent, the COVID-19 samples came from the United States, Italy and Spain. In each case, the material was cDNA or gDNA derived from T cells, B-cell-depleted T cells, or PBMCs.

As handled by the study authors: Amplification with reference gene primers provided the estimates of nucleated cell counts. Only in-frame clones appear in the TCRdb table, and some are missing; sequencing was by immunoSEQ multiplex PCR. The V and J calls and clone size are taken from that table; D and trimming were inferred from the DNA. The sample lists 95,000 to 130,000 clones, approximately 84% occurring once. The sequenced sample was peripheral blood. This receptor was identified in a man in his 70s with active or convalescent COVID-19. J is TRBJ1-1 and V is TRBV7-8, with TRBD1 matching 7 bases. CDR3 loop: CASSRGTARVHTEAFF. CDR3 in DNA: TGTGCCAGCAGCCGAGGGACAGCCAGGGTACACACTGAAGCTTTCTTT.